The 5 T cell receptor beta chains reported below all come from one sample, sequenced in a study of radiotherapy plus CTLA-4 blockade in lung cancer. This table comes from immunoSEQ multiplex PCR, and its TCRdb copy is limited to in-frame clones, with some not included. The table has 20,000 to 25,000 clones, about 73% seen once. Sequenced material: peripheral blood, taken from a patient treated with radiotherapy plus ipilimumab. These receptor sequences come from a human donor with non-small cell lung cancer who had stable disease on radiotherapy plus ipilimumab.

The gene calls are TRBV7-6 and TRBJ2-1, with a tentative D call TRBD2 (5 bases). The CDR3 runs to 16 residues. Germline-derived CDR1 and CDR2 are SGHVS and FNYEAQ. V was trimmed by 6 bases and J by 7 bases, leaving 22 bases between them. The CDR3 region has the DNA TGTGCCAGCAGTCCCTCGTGGAGCCTCAGGAGGAATGAGCAGTTCTTC. Translated: CASSPSWSLRRNEQFF.

The chain employs TRBV5-6 and TRBJ1-4; perhaps TRBD1 as D (6 bases). The V end lost 2 bases, the J end lost 5 bases, and 10 bases lay between the germline ends. The V gene's germline CDR1 is SGHDT and CDR2 YYEEEE. CDR3 size: 14 residues. In nucleotides, the CDR3 is TGTGCCAGCAGCTTTGGGGGGCGAAATGAAAAACTGTTTTTT. Translation gives CASSFGGRNEKLFF.

This sequence joins TRBV9 and TRBJ2-5, with D tentatively TRBD2 (5 bases). Trimming left V 4 bases short and J 2 bases short, with 15 bases between. CDR3 length: 15 amino acids. Germline V gene data show CDR1 as SGDLS and CDR2 as YYNGEE. The CDR3 region is CASSPGNSVQETQYF. In DNA form, the CDR3 reads TGTGCCAGCAGCCCCGGTAATAGCGTACAAGAGACCCAGTACTTC.

The chain has TRBV18 and TRBJ2-1, with a tentative D call TRBD2 (6 bases). The CDR3 has 12 amino acids. V was pared by 6 bases and J by 10 bases, with 13 bases between. Germline V gene lookup returns CDR1 KGHSH and CDR2 LQKENI. The CDR3, as DNA: TGTGCCAGCTCCCCTGCCCGGGAGGAGCAGTTCTTC. It yields the protein CASSPAREEQFF.

The chain recombines TRBV6-5 with TRBJ2-5; 7 bases are shared with TRBD1. V trimming: 6 bases; J trimming: 6 bases; junction bases outside the gene matches: 7. The CDR3 runs 13 residues. CDR1 and CDR2 (germline): MNHEY, SVGAGI. CDR3 sequence (DNA): TGTGCCAGCAGAAGACAGGGCGGACAGACCCAGTACTTC. Amino acid sequence: CASRRQGGQTQYF.